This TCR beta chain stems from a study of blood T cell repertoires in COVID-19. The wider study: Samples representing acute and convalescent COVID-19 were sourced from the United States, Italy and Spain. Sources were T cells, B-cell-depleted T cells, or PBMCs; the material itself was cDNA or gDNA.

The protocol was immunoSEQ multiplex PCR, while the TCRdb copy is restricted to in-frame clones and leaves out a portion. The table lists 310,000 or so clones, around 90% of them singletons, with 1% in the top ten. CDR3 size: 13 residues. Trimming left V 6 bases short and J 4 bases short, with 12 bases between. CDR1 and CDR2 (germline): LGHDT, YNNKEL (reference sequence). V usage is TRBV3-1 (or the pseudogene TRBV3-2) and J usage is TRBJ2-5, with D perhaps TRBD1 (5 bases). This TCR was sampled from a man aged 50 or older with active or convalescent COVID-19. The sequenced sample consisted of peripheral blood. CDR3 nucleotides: TGTGCCAGCAGTCCCCCTAGGGGAGAGACCCAGTACTTC. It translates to CASSPPRGETQYF.